The 3 T cell receptor beta chains below come from one sample, sequenced in a study of cytotoxic CD8 clonotypes in ibrutinib-treated CLL. The method was immunoSEQ multiplex PCR; TCRdb's version includes in-frame clones alone and lacks a portion of them. The table has some 120,000 clones, about 53% seen once. Source: PBMCs, taken after 24 months of ibrutinib treatment. The receptors stem from a human donor with chronic lymphocytic leukemia.

This clone was seen only a few times. The V gene is TRBV7-9, the J gene TRBJ2-7, with 12 bases fitting TRBD1. V lost 2 bases to trimming and J lost 10 bases; unmatched junction nucleotides: 3. Germline-derived CDR1 and CDR2 are SEHNR and FQNEAQ (reference sequence). The CDR3 consists of 13 residues. CDR3 sequence reads: CASSLRDRGRQYF. The CDR3 DNA sequence: TGTGCCAGCAGCTTAAGGGACAGGGGGCGACAGTACTTC.

Only a few counts were recorded for this clone. The V call is TRBV28, the J call TRBJ2-1; TRBD2 aligns across 7 bases. Looked up from germline, CDR1 is MDHEN and CDR2 is SYDVKM. This CDR3 region has 15 residues. With V trimmed by 5 bases and J by 8 bases, 12 bases remained unmatched. The CDR3 DNA sequence: TGTGCCAGCAGTCCCCCCGTGGGAGGGATCGATGAGCAGTTCTTC. It specifies CASSPPVGGIDEQFF.

J is TRBJ2-6 and V is TRBV30; D unclear. CDR3 length: 15 residues. V was clipped by 5 bases and J by 0 bases, with 11 bases between them. The germline V gene has CDR1 GTSNPN and CDR2 SVGIG (reference sequence). CDR3 loop: CAWAPLNSGANVLTF. The CDR3 DNA sequence: TGTGCCTGGGCCCCCCTAAACTCTGGGGCCAACGTCCTGACTTTC. Supplemented by reference TRBV30 and TRBJ2-6, the full variable domain reads SQTIHQWPATLVQPVGSPLSLECTVEGTSNPNLYWYRQAAGRGLQLLFYSVGIGQISSEVPQNLSASRPQDRQFILSSKKLLLSDSGFYLCAWAPLNSGANVLTFGAGSRLTVL.